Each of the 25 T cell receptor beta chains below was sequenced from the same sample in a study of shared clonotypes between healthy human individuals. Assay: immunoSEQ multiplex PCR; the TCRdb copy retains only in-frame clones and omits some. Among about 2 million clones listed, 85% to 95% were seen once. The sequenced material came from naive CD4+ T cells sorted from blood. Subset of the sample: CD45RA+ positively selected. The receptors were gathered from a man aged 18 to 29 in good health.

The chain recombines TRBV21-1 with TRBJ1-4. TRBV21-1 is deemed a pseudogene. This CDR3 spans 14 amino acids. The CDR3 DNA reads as TGTGCCAGCAGCAGCGGTAGGGCTAATGAAAAACTGTTTTTT. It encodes CASSSGRANEKLFF.

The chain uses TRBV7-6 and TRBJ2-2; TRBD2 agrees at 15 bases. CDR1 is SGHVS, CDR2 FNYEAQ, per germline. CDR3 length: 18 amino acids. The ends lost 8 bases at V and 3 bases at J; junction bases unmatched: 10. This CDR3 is CASVRTSGREWDTGELFF. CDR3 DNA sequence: TGTGCCAGCGTAAGGACTAGCGGGAGGGAATGGGACACCGGGGAGCTGTTTTTT. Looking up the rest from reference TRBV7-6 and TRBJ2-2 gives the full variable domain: GAGVSQSPRYKVTKRGQDVALRCDPISGHVSLYWYRQALGQGPEFLTYFNYEAQQDKSGLPNDRFSAERPEGSISTLTIQRTEQRDSAMYRCASVRTSGREWDTGELFFGEGSRLTVL.

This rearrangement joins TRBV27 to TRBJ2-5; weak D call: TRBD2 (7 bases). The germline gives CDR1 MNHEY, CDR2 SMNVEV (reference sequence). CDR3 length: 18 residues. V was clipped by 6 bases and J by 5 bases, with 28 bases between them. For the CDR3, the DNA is TGTGCCAGCAGCCTTGAGGGCGGGGGCACCCCCGAGAGGGAGACCCAGTACTTC. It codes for CASSLEGGGTPERETQYF.

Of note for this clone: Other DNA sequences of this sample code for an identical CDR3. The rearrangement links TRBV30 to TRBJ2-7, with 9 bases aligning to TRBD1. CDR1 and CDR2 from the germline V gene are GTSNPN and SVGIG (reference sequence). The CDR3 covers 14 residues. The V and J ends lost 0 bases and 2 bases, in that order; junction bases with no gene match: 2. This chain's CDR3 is CAWSVGQGPYEQYF. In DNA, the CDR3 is TGTGCCTGGAGTGTTGGACAGGGGCCCTACGAGCAGTACTTC.

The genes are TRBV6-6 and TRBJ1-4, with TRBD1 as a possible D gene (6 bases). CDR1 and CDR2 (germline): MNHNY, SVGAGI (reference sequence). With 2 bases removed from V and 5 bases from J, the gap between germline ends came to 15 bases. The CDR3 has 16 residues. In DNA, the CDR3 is TGTGCCAGCAGTTACCTCACGACAGGAAACAATGAAAAACTGTTTTTT. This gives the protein CASSYLTTGNNEKLFF.

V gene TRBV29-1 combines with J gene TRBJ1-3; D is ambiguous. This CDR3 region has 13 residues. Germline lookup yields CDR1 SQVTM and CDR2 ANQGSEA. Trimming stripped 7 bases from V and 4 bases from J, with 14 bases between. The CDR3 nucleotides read TGCAGCGCCTTCACCTCGGCGGGAAACACCATATATTTT. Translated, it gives CSAFTSAGNTIYF.

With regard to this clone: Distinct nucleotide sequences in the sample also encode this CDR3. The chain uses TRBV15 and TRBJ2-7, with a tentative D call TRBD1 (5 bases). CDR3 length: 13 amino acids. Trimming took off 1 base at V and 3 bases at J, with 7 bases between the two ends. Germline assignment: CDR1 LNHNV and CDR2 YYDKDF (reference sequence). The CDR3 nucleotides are TGTGCCACCAGCAGAGGCAGGGACTACGAGCAGTACTTC. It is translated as CATSRGRDYEQYF.

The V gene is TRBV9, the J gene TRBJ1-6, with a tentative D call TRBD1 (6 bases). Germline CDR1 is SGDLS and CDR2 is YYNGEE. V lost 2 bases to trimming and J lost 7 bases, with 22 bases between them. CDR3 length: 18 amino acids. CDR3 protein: CASSVGSAGAGRNSPLHF. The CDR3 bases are TGTGCCAGCAGCGTTGGGTCGGCAGGGGCAGGGAGAAATTCACCCCTCCACTTT.

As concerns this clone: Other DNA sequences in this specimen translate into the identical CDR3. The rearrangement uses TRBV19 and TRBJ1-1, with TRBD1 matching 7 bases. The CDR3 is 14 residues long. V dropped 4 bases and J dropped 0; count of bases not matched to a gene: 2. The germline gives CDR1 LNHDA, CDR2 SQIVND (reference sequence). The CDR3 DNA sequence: TGTGCCAGTAGTAACAGGGGACTGAACACTGAAGCTTTCTTT. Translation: CASSNRGLNTEAFF.

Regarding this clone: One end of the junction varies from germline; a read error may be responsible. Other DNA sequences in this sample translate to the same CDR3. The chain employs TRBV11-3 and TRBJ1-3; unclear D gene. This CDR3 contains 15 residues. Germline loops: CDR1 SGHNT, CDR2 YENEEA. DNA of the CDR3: TGTGCTAGCAGCTTAGGTTACGGCTCTGGAAACACCATATATTTT. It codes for CASSLGYGSGNTIYF.

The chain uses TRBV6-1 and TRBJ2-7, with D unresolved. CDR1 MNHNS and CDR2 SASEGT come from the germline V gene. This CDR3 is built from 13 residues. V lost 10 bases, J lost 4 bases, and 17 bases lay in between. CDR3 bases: TGTGCCACCGTGGGTTGGCACCTATACGAGCAGTACTTC. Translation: CATVGWHLYEQYF.

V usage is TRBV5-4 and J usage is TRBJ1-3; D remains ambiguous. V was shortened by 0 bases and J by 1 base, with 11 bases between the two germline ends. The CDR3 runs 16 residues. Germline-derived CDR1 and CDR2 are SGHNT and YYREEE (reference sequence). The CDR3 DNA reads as TGTGCCAGCAGCTTGGGCAGCCGGCAATCTGGAAACACCATATATTTT. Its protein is CASSLGSRQSGNTIYF.

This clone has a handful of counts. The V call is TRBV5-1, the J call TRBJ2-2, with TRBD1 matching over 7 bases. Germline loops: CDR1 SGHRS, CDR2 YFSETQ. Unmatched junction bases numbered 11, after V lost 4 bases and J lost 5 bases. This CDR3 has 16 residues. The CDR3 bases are TGCGCCAGCAGCCGCTTACCGGGACAGTTAACCGGGGAGCTGTTTTTT. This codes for CASSRLPGQLTGELFF.

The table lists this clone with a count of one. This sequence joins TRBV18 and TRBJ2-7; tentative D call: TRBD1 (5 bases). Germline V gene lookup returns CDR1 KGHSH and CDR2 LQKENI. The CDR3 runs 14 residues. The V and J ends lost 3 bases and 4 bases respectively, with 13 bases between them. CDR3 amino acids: CASSPRTLNYEQYF. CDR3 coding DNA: TGTGCCAGCTCACCCCGGACACTGAATTACGAGCAGTACTTC.

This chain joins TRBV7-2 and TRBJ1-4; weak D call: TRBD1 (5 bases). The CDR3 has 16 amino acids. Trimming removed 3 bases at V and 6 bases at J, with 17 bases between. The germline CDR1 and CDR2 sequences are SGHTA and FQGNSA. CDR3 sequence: CASSFKTGLRDEKLFF. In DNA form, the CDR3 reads TGTGCCAGCAGCTTTAAAACAGGCTTGAGGGATGAAAAACTGTTTTTT.

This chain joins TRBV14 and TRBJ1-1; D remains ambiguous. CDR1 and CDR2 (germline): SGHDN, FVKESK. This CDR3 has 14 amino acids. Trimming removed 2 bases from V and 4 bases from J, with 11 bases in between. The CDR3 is CASSQSSGGTEAFF. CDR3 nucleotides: TGTGCCAGCAGCCAATCATCGGGCGGCACTGAAGCTTTCTTT. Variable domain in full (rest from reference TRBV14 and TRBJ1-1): EAGVTQFPSHSVIEKGQTVTLRCDPISGHDNLYWYRRVMGKEIKFLLHFVKESKQDESGMPNNRFLAERTGGTYSTLKVQPAELEDSGVYFCASSQSSGGTEAFFGQGTRLTVV.

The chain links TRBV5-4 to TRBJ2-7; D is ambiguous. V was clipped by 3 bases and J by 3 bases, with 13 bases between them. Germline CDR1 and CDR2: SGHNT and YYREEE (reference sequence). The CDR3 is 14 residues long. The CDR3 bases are TGTGCCAGCAGCTCGAATTGGGAAGGCTACGAGCAGTACTTC. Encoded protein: CASSSNWEGYEQYF.

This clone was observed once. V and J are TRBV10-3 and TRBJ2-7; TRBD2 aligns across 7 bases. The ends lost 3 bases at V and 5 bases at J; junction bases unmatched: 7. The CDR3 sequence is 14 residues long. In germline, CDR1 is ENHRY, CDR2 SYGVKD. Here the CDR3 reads CAISDGGRGDEQYF. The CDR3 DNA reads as TGTGCCATCAGTGACGGGGGGAGAGGCGACGAGCAGTACTTC.

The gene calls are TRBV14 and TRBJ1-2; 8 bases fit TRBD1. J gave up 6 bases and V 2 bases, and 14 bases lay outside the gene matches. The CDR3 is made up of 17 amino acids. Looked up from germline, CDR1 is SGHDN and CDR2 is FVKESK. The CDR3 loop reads CASSQPGLQGAIDGYTF. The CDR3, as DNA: TGTGCCAGCAGCCAACCTGGTCTCCAGGGGGCAATCGATGGCTACACCTTC.

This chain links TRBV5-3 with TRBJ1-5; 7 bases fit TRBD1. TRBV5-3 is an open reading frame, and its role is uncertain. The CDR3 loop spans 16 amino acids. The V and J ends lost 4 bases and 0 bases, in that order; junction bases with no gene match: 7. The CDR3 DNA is TGTGCCAGAAGCCCACAGGGGACCTATAGCAATCAGCCCCAGCATTTT. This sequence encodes CARSPQGTYSNQPQHF.

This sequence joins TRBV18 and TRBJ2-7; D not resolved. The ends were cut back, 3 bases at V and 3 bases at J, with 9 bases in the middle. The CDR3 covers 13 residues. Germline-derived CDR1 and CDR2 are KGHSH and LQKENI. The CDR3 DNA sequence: TGTGCCAGCTCACCGTCTCAGTTCTACGAGCAGTACTTC. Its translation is CASSPSQFYEQYF.

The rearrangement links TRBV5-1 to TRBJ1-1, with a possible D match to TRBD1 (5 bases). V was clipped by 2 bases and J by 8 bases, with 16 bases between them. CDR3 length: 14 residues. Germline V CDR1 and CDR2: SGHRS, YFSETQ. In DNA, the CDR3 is TGCGCCAGCAGCTTCGGATCAGTAGGGACGGAAGCTTTCTTT. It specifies CASSFGSVGTEAFF.

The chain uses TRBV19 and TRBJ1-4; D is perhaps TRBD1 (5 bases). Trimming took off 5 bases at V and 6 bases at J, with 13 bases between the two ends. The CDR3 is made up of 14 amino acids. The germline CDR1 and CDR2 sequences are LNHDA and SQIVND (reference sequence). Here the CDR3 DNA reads TGTGCCAGTAGTCAATGGGGCATTTATGAAAAACTGTTTTTT. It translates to CASSQWGIYEKLFF.

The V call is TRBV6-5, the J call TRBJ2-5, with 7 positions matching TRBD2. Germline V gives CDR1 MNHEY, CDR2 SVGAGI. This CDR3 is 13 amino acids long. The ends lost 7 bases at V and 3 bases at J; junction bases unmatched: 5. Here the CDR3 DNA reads TGTGCCAGCACTGCTAGCGGTAAAGAGACCCAGTACTTC. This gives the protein CASTASGKETQYF.

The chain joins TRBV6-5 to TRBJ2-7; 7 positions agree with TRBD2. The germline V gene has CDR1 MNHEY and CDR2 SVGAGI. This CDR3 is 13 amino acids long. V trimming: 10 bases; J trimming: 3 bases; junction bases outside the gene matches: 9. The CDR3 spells CATTRGEGYEQYF. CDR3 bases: TGTGCCACCACCCGTGGGGAGGGCTACGAGCAGTACTTC.